What follows are 3 T cell receptor beta chains derived from one specimen sequenced in a study of Ad26.COV2.S vaccination and SARS-CoV-2 variants (dated by TCRdb to the early 2020s). Explained via the paper, the treatment or condition label denotes: roughly 19 received Ad26.COV2.S at low or high dose, single or two shots; several received placebo; per-sample allocation not given. For vaccine and placebo recipients, the sequenced repertoires came from samples collected on day 63 after the first injection. Receptors were amplified or captured by the immunoSEQ multiplex PCR assay. In TCRdb, the immuneACCESS table is reduced to in-frame sequences with V and J assigned. These tables do not hold every clone; where another copy was compared, an unresolved V gene accounts for under half, and the others remain unexplained. This sample is represented by 350,000 to 500,000 clones; 70% to 90% of them were singletons. The ten largest make up approximately 4% of the sample.

Source: peripheral blood, taken in a trial of Ad26.COV2.S vaccine versus placebo. These receptors were obtained from a person between 18 and 65 years old who received the Ad26.COV2.S COVID-19 vaccine or a placebo.

This rearrangement joins TRBV28 to TRBJ2-1; D is possibly TRBD1 (6 bases). CDR1 MDHEN and CDR2 SYDVKM come from the germline V gene. This CDR3 spans 13 amino acids. The ends were cut back, 5 bases at V and 5 bases at J, with 10 bases in the middle. CDR3 protein: CASSRTGNNEQFF. The CDR3 DNA sequence: TGTGCCAGCAGTCGTACAGGGAACAATGAGCAGTTCTTC. The entire variable domain, with the rest obtained from reference TRBV28 and TRBJ2-1, is as follows: DVKVTQSSRYLVKRTGEKVFLECVQDMDHENMFWYRQDPGLGLRLIYFSYDVKMKEKGDIPEGYSVSREKKERFSLILESASTNQTSMYLCASSRTGNNEQFFGPGTRLTVL.

The chain is built from TRBV5-1 and TRBJ2-2; TRBD2 agrees at 13 bases. CDR3 length equals 15 residues. Germline loops: CDR1 SGHRS, CDR2 YFSETQ. V lost 7 bases to trimming and J lost 4 bases; unmatched junction nucleotides: 4. The DNA of the CDR3 is TGCGCCAGCGGAACTAGCGGGGGGGCCACCGGGGAGCTGTTTTTT. It translates to CASGTSGGATGELFF.

The chain recombines TRBV9 with TRBJ1-6; 7 nucleotides match TRBD1. Germline CDR1 reads SGDLS; CDR2 reads YYNGEE. CDR3 size: 18 residues. With 0 bases clipped from V and 0 bases from J, the junction kept 6 bases outside the gene matches. CDR3 residues: CASSVVPWDSSYNSPLHF. The DNA for the CDR3 is TGTGCCAGCAGCGTAGTGCCCTGGGACAGCTCCTATAATTCACCCCTCCACTTT.